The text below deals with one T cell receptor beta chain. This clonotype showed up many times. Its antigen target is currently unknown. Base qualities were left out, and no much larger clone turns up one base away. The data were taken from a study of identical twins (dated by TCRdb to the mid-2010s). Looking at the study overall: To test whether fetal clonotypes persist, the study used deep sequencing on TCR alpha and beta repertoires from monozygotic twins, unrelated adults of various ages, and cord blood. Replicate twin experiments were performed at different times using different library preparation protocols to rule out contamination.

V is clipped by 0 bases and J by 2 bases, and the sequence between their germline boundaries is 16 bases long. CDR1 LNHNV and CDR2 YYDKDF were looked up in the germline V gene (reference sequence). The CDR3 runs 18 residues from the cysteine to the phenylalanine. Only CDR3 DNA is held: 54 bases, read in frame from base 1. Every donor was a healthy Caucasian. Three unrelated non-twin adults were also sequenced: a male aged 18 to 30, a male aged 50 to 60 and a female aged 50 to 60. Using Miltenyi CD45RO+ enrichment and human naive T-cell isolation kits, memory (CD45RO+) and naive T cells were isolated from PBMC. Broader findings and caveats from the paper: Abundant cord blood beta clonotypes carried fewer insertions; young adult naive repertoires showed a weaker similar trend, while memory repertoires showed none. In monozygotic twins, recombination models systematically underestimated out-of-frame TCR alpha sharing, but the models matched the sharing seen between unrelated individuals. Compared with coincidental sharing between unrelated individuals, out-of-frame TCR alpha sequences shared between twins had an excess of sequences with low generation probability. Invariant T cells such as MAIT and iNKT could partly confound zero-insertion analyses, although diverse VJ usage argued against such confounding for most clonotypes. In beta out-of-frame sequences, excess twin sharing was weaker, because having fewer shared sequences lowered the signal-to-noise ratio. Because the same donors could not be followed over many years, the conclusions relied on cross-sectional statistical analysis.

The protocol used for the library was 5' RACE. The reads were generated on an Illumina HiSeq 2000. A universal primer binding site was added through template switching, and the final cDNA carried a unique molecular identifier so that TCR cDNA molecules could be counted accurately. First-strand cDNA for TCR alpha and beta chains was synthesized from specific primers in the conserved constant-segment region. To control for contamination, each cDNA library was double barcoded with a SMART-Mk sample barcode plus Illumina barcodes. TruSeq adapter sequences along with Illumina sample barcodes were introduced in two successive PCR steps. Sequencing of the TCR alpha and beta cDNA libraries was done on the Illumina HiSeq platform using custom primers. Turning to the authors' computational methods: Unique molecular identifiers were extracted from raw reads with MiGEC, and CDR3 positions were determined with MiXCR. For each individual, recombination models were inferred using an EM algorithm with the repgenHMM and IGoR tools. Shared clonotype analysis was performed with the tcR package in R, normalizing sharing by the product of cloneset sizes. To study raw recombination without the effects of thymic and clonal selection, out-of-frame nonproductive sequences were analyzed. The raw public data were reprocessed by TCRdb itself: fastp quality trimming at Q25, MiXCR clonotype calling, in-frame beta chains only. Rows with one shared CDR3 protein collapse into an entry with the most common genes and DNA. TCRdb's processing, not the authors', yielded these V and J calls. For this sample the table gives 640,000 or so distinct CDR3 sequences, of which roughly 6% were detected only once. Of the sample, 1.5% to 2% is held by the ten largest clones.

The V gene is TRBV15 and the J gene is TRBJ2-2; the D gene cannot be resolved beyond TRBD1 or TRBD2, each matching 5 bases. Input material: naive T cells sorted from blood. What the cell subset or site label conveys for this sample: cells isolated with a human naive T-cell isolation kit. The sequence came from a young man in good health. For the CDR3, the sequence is CATSRDSGARGNTGELFF. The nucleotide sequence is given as TGTGCCACCAGCAGAGATAGTGGGGCCCGGGGAAACACCGGGGAGCTGTTTTTT.